Listed here is a single T cell receptor (beta chain). This record belongs to a study of response to subunit inactivated influenza vaccine. In TCRdb, the RT-PCR reads were re-called with MiXCR into one record per CDR3 protein. The sample lists about 650,000 distinct CDR3 sequences; about 15% were seen once. This CDR3 has 17 amino acids. Germline assignment: CDR1 SEHNR and CDR2 FQNEAQ (reference sequence). J gave up 7 bases and V 5 bases, and 14 bases lay outside the gene matches. The chain recombines TRBV7-9 with TRBJ2-1; TRBD2 matches 10 bases. Sequencing was performed on PBMCs from blood, taken about 11 days after vaccination. The receptor comes from a man aged 45-65 years who received an inactivated influenza vaccine. This CDR3 reads CASSRPGGLAGENEQFF. CDR3 DNA sequence: TGTGCCAGCAGCCGCCCAGGGGGCCTAGCGGGAGAAAATGAGCAGTTCTTC.